Listed below are T cell receptor beta chains from one sample, sequenced in a study of patients and donors after allogeneic stem cell transplantation. TCRdb passed the RT-PCR reads through MiXCR, listing each CDR3 protein once. Of roughly 880,000 distinct CDR3 sequences listed, about 20% are singletons. Sequenced sample: blood, either unsorted or a sorted T cell fraction (not recorded which). The receptors stem from a human donor who was either an allogeneic HSCT recipient or a stem cell or donor lymphocyte infusion donor (not recorded which). It is not recorded whose cells these are; they may come from a transplant donor. Each CDR3 is given with its conserved first and last residue. D genes are given only for firm matches. Size tells how often a clone was seen (once, few, many) or the class of an expanded clone, and some rows leave it out.

V	J	size	D	DNA	CDR3
TRBV5-8	TRBJ1-5	many	-	TGTGCCAGCAGCTTGGGGCCAGGCAATCAGCCCCAGCATTTT	CASSLGPGNQPQHF
TRBV7-2	TRBJ2-3	few	TRBD2	TGTGCCAGCAGCTCAGCCCTTTCTAGCGGGGGGCCCACTAGCACAGATACGCAGTATTTT	CASSSALSSGGPTSTDTQYF
TRBV15	TRBJ1-1	few	-	TGTGCCACCAGCAGAGATCACAGGGACGGCGCTTTCTTT	CATSRDHRDGAFF
TRBV11-2	TRBJ2-1	few	-	TGTGCCAGCATCCAAAGTCCAGGGAGCGGCGGTGAGCAGTTCTTC	CASIQSPGSGGEQFF
TRBV20-1	TRBJ2-5	few	-	TGCAGTGCTAGAGACCCTTACCTGGAAGAGACCCAGTACTTC	CSARDPYLEETQYF
TRBV4-1	TRBJ1-1	few	-	TGCGCCAGCAGCCAAGGGGAGACAGTTTCGAACACTGAAGCTTTCTTT	CASSQGETVSNTEAFF
TRBV5-1	TRBJ2-2	few	-	TGCGCCAGCAACCTCAGGGTGAACACCGGGGAGCTGTTTTTT	CASNLRVNTGELFF
TRBV10-3	TRBJ2-7	-	-	TGTGCCATCACCATGGACGGGAACTACGAGCAGTACTTC	CAITMDGNYEQYF
TRBV6-2/TRBV6-3	TRBJ2-2	-	-	TGTGCCAGCAGTTACCCAGGGAAGACCGGGGAGCTGTTTTTT	CASSYPGKTGELFF
TRBV6-5	TRBJ2-7	-	TRBD1	TGTGCCAGCAGTTACTCGAGGTCCGGGACAGGCACCTACGAGCAGTACTTC	CASSYSRSGTGTYEQYF
TRBV19	TRBJ1-2	-	TRBD1	TGTGCCAGTAGTATAGGGGGACAGGCGTTGGGTGGCTACACCTTC	CASSIGGQALGGYTF
TRBV29-1	TRBJ2-5	-	-	TGCAGCGTCCTCTCCGTCGGCAGGGCTACTCAAGAGACCCAGTACTTC	CSVLSVGRATQETQYF
TRBV7-6	TRBJ2-2	-	-	TGTGCCAGCAGCGCGGGACTGAGGAGGACCGGGGAGCTGTTTTTT	CASSAGLRRTGELFF
TRBV12-3/TRBV12-4	TRBJ1-6	few	TRBD1	TGTGCCAGCAGCATCCTCGGGACAGCTAGTTCACCCCTCCACTTT	CASSILGTASSPLHF
TRBV20-1	TRBJ2-7	-	-	TGCAGTGCTAGAGGTCAGGACTACGAGCAGTACTTC	CSARGQDYEQYF
TRBV12-3/TRBV12-4	TRBJ1-3	-	-	TGTGCCAGCAGCGTATACAGGGACTCTGGAAACACCATATATTTT	CASSVYRDSGNTIYF
TRBV6-2/TRBV6-3	TRBJ2-2	few	TRBD1	TGTGCCAGCCGGGACAGGACCACCGGGGAGCTGTTTTTT	CASRDRTTGELFF
TRBV2	TRBJ2-1	-	TRBD1	TGTGCCAGCAGGAGGGACAGGGGGCGTAATGAGCAGTTCTTC	CASRRDRGRNEQFF
TRBV5-1	TRBJ2-1	many	TRBD1	TGCGCCAGCAGCGGTGGACAGGGGGCTGGGAATGAGCAGTTCTTC	CASSGGQGAGNEQFF
TRBV20-1	TRBJ2-1	few	TRBD1	TGCAGTGCTAATTCCGGGGGACAGGGGGCGTGGGCCTACAATGAGCAGTTCTTC	CSANSGGQGAWAYNEQFF
TRBV6-5	TRBJ2-5	few	-	TGTGCCAGCAGTTTGTCAGGGTGGGAGACCCAGTACTTC	CASSLSGWETQYF
TRBV5-4	TRBJ2-3	once	-	TGTGCCAGCAGCTTCCCAGGGCGAATGACAGATACGCAGTATTTT	CASSFPGRMTDTQYF
TRBV6-1	TRBJ2-1	few	-	TGTGCCAGCTGCGGTCCGCCCGGAAGGGAGCAGTTCTTC	CASCGPPGREQFF
TRBV5-1	TRBJ2-7	few	TRBD1	TGCGCCAGCAGCTTGGCCTTCGACAGGGGGCGCGAGGACTACGAGCAGTACTTC	CASSLAFDRGREDYEQYF
TRBV5-1	TRBJ2-3	-	-	TGCGCCAGCAGCTTGGAGGGCTGGGACACGGTAACCACAGATACGCAGTATTTT	CASSLEGWDTVTTDTQYF
TRBV6-4	TRBJ1-1	-	TRBD1	TGTGCCAGCGGAACCCGGCAGGGGGCGCTGAGCACTGAAGCTTTCTTT	CASGTRQGALSTEAFF
TRBV27	TRBJ2-1	-	TRBD1	TGTGCCAGCAGACCGGACAGGGGTGACTACAATGAGCAGTTCTTC	CASRPDRGDYNEQFF
TRBV12-3/TRBV12-4	TRBJ1-6	few	-	TGTGCCAGCAGTCCAACCCCATCACCCCTCCACTTT	CASSPTPSPLHF
TRBV9	TRBJ2-2	few	-	TGTGCCAGCAGCGTAAAGGGGACCGGGGAGCTGTTTTTT	CASSVKGTGELFF
TRBV27	TRBJ2-7	few	-	TGTGCCAGCAGTTTGAGAGAAAAAAGCTCCTACGAGCAGTACTTC	CASSLREKSSYEQYF
TRBV10-3	TRBJ1-2	many	-	TGTGCCATCAGTGAGGGGCCCCTCTATGGCTACACCTTC	CAISEGPLYGYTF
TRBV24-1	TRBJ2-2	-	TRBD2	TGTGCCACCAGTGAACCCGGGGGGGGCGATAACACCGGGGAGCTGTTTTTT	CATSEPGGGDNTGELFF
TRBV7-2	TRBJ2-7	-	TRBD2	TGTGCCAGCAGCTTAGCAGTAGCGGGGGTGGCCTACGAGCAGTACTTC	CASSLAVAGVAYEQYF
TRBV12-3/TRBV12-4	TRBJ1-2	-	TRBD1	TGTGCCAGCAGTTCCCGGACAGGAGCGATACATGGCTACACCTTC	CASSSRTGAIHGYTF
TRBV27	TRBJ2-7	few	-	TGTGCCAGCAGGCTTACTGGACACTCCTCCTCCTACGAGCAGTACTTC	CASRLTGHSSSYEQYF
TRBV7-2	TRBJ1-1	-	-	TGTGCCAGCAGCCAACAGGAAATGAACACTGAAGCTTTCTTT	CASSQQEMNTEAFF
TRBV9	TRBJ2-7	few	-	TGTGCCAGCAGCGTATCCGGGGGGCTCAACGAGCAGTACTTC	CASSVSGGLNEQYF
TRBV7-9	TRBJ2-7	few	-	TGTGCCAGCAGCTTAGGCCCCGGACTCGAGGACGAGCAGTACTTC	CASSLGPGLEDEQYF
TRBV15	TRBJ2-1	few	-	TGTGCCACCAGCAGAGGGGTTGGCTCCTACAATGAGCAGTTCTTC	CATSRGVGSYNEQFF
TRBV5-1	TRBJ2-5	few	-	TGCGCCAGCAGCTTTGGAGGGGAAGAGACCCAGTACTTC	CASSFGGEETQYF
TRBV29-1	TRBJ2-5	few	TRBD2	TGCAGCCCAAGCGGGTTGGCGGGAGGAATCGAAGAGACCCAGTACTTC	CSPSGLAGGIEETQYF
TRBV7-8	TRBJ1-2	-	-	TGTGCCAGCAGCCGCGGCCGGGGGTTTCATGGCTACACCTTC	CASSRGRGFHGYTF
TRBV7-9	TRBJ2-7	few	TRBD1	TGTGCCACGGATGAGACAGGGGCTGACTACGAGCAGTACTTC	CATDETGADYEQYF
TRBV7-3	TRBJ1-6	-	-	TGTGCCAGCAGCTTAGCCAACAGGGCGGTTTCACCCCTCCACTTT	CASSLANRAVSPLHF
TRBV11-3	TRBJ2-3	-	-	TGTGCCAGCAGCTTAGTTGAGCGGCGGAGCACAGATACGCAGTATTTT	CASSLVERRSTDTQYF
TRBV11-3	TRBJ1-1	-	-	TGTGCCAGCAGCTTAGGGGTGTACCGTACGTTGAACACTGAAGCTTTCTTT	CASSLGVYRTLNTEAFF
TRBV7-2	TRBJ2-1	-	-	TGTGCCAGCAGCTTAGCCCGGGGGCTAGCGGTCTCCTACAATGAGCAGTTCTTC	CASSLARGLAVSYNEQFF
TRBV4-2	TRBJ1-1	-	-	TGTGCCAGCAGCCAAGATCTCCAGGCCAAAAACACTGAAGCTTTCTTT	CASSQDLQAKNTEAFF
TRBV20-1	TRBJ2-1	few	-	TGCAGTGCTAGCGGGAGCCAGAGGCCTTTCCCAAATGATGAGCAGTTCTTC	CSASGSQRPFPNDEQFF
TRBV5-1	TRBJ2-3	-	TRBD1	TGCGCCAGCAGCACCCGGGACAGGGACCTTCATACGCAGTATTTT	CASSTRDRDLHTQYF